This TCR beta chain derives from a study of blood T cell repertoires in COVID-19. Sequenced by immunoSEQ multiplex PCR; TCRdb stores in-frame clones only, minus some. The table includes under 250,000 clones, 80% to 90% detected once. CDR1 KGHSH and CDR2 LQKENI come from the germline V gene. V was clipped by 6 bases and J by 0 bases; unmatched bases: 6. The CDR3 totals 15 residues. The chain combines TRBV18 with TRBJ1-1, with 8 bases identical to TRBD1. Sequencing was performed on PBMCs or T cells enriched from blood (not recorded which). The sequence was collected from a woman aged 45-65 years who had been exposed to COVID-19. This CDR3 reads CASSLGQGLNTEAFF. The DNA for the CDR3 is TGTGCCAGCTCCCTCGGACAGGGACTGAACACTGAAGCTTTCTTT.